Sequencing of this TCR beta chain was carried out in a study of shared clonotypes between healthy human individuals. Germline CDR1 WSHSY, CDR2 SAAADI. The CDR3 extends over 17 amino acids. Trimming removed 7 bases from V and 6 bases from J; junction bases left unmatched: 20. Libraries were prepared by immunoSEQ multiplex PCR; TCRdb keeps only in-frame clonotypes and omits some of them. The profile shows 550,000 to 850,000 clones, roughly two thirds of them singletons. The chain joins TRBV10-2 to TRBJ2-7; 8 bases map to TRBD2. The receptor's source is a woman aged 25 to 39 in good health. Sample: memory CD4+ T cells sorted from blood. Subset reported: CD45RA-negative fraction. Here the CDR3 DNA reads TGCGCCAGCACGGATCTAGCGGGTAGATCGTTCGGTGGCGAGCAGTACTTC. Translation: CASTDLAGRSFGGEQYF.